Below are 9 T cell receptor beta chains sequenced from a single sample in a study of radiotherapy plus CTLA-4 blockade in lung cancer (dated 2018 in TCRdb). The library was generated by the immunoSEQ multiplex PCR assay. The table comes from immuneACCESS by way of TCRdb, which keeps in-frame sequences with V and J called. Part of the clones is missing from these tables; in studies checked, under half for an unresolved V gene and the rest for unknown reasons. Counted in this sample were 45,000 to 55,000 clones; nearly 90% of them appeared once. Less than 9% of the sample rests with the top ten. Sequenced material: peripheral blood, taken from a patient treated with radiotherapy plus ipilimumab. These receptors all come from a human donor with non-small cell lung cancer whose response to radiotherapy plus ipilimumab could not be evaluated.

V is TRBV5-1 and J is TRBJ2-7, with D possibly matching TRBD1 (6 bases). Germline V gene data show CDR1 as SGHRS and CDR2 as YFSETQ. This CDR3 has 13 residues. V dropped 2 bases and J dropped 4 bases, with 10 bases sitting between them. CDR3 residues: CASSLEQGYEQYF. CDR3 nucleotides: TGCGCCAGCAGCTTAGAACAGGGTTACGAGCAGTACTTC.

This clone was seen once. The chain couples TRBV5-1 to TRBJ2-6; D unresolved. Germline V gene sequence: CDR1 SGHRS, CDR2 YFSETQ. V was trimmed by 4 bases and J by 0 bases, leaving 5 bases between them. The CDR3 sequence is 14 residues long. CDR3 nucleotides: TGCGCCAGCAGCATTTACTCTGGGGCCAACGTCCTGACTTTC. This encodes CASSIYSGANVLTF.

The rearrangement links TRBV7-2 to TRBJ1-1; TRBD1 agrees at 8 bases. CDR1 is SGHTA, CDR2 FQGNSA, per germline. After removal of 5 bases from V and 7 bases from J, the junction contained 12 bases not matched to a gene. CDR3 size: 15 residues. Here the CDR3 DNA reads TGTGCCAGCAGCCATCGGACAGGGCCACCCAATGAAGCTTTCTTT. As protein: CASSHRTGPPNEAFF. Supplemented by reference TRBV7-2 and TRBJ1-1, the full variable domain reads GAGVSQSPSNKVTEKGKDVELRCDPISGHTALYWYRQSLGQGLEFLIYFQGNSAPDKSGLPSDRFSAERTGGSVSTLTIQRTQQEDSAVYLCASSHRTGPPNEAFFGQGTRLTVV.

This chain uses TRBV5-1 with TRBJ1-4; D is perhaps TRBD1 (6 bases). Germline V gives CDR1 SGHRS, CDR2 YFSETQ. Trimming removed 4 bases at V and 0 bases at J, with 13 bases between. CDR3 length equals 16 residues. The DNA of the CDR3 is TGCGCCAGCAGCCCAGGACAGCCTTCAACTAATGAAAAACTGTTTTTT. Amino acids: CASSPGQPSTNEKLFF.

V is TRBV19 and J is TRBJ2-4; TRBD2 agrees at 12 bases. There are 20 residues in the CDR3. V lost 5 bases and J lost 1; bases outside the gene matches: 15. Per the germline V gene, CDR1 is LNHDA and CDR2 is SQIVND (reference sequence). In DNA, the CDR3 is TGTGCCAGTAGTGAAGAGGCTAGCGGGAGGGCCGGTAAGGCCAAAAACATTCAGTACTTC. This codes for CASSEEASGRAGKAKNIQYF.

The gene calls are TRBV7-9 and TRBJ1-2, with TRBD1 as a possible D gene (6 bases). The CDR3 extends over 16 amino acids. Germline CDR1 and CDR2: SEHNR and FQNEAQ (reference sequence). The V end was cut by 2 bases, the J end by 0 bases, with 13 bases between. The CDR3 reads CASSLQGGAANYGYTF. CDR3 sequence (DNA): TGTGCCAGCAGCTTACAAGGGGGGGCAGCTAACTATGGCTACACCTTC. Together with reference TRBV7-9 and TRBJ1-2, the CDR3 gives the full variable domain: DTGVSQNPRHKITKRGQNVTFRCDPISEHNRLYWYRQTLGQGPEFLTYFQNEAQLEKSRLLSDRFSAERPKGSFSTLEIQRTEQGDSAMYLCASSLQGGAANYGYTFGSGTRLTVV.

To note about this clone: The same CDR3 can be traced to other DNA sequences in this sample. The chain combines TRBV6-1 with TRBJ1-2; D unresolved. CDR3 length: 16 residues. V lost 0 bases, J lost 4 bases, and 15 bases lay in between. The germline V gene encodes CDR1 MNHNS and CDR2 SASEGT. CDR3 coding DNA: TGTGCCAGCAGTGAAGCAGGCGGGAGTAGGATCTATGGCTACACCTTC. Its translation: CASSEAGGSRIYGYTF.

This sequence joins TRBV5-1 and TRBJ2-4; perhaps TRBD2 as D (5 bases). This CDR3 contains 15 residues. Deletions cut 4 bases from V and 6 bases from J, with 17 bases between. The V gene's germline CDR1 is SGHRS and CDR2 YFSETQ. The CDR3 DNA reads TGCGCCAGCAGCCTCCCCGGCGCGGGTGGAAACATTCAGTACTTC. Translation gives CASSLPGAGGNIQYF.

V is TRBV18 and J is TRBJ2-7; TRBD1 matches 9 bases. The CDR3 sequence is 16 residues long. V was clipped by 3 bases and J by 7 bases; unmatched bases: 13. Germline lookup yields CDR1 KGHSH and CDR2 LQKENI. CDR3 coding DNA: TGTGCCAGCTCACCTCGAAACCCACAGGGGGCTTGGGAGCAGTACTTC. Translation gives CASSPRNPQGAWEQYF. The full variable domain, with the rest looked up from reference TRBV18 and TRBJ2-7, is NAGVMQNPRHLVRRRGQEARLRCSPMKGHSHVYWYRQLPEEGLKFMVYLQKENIIDESGMPKERFSAEFPKEGPSILRIQQVVRGDSAAYFCASSPRNPQGAWEQYFGPGTRLTVT.